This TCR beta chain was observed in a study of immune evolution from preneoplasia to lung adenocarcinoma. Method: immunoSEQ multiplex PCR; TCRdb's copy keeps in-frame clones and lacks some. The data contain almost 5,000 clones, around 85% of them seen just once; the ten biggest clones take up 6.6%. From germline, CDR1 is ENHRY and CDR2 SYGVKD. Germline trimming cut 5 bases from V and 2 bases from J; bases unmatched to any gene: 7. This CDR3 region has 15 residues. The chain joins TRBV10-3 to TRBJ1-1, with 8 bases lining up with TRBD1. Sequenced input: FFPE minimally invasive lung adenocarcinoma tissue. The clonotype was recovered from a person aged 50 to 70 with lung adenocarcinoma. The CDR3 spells CAISSTGAGNTEAFF. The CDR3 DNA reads TGTGCCATCAGTTCGACAGGGGCTGGTAACACTGAAGCTTTCTTT.